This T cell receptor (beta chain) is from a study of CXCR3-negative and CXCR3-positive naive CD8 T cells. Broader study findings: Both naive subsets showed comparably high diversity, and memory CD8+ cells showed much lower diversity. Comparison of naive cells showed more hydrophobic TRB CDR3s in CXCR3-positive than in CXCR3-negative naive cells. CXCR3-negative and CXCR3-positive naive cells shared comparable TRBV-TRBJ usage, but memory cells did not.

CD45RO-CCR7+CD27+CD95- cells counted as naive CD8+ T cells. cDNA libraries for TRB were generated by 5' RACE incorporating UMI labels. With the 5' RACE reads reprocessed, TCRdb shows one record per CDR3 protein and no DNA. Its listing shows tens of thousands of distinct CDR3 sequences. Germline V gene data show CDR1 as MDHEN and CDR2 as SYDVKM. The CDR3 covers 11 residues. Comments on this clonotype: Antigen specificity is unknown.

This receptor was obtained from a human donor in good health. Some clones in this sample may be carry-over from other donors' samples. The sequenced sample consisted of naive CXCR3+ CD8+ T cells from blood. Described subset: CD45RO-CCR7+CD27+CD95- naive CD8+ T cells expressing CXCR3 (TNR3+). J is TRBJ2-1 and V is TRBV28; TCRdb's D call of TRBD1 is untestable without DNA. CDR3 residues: CASRSGVEQFF.